A single sample is the source of the 14 T cell receptor beta chains below, sequenced in a study of shared clonotypes between healthy human individuals (TCRdb year 2020). Library preparation was by the immunoSEQ multiplex PCR assay. TCRdb retrieved this table from immuneACCESS and kept in-frame rearrangements only. Not all clones are present; in checked studies, unresolved V genes account for under half, and no reason is known for the remainder. The sample table contains approximately 1.1 million clones; only one count was recorded for approximately 80% of them. The top ten hold approximately 0.56% of the sample. The sequencing sample was made of memory CD4+ T cells from PBMCs. What the cell subset or site label conveys for this sample: CD45RA-negative fraction. The receptors were sampled from a man between 18 and 35 years old in good health. Some clones in this sample may be carry-over from other donors' samples.

The chain has TRBV19 and TRBJ2-5; 9 nucleotides agree with TRBD1. CDR1 and CDR2 from the germline V gene are LNHDA and SQIVND (reference sequence). The V gene end was trimmed by 5 bases and the J gene end by 1 base; junction bases not matched to a gene: 5. The length of the CDR3 is 15 residues. The CDR3 region has the DNA TGTGCCAGTAGTGGGGGACAGGGAGGCCAAGAGACCCAGTACTTC. Amino acids: CASSGGQGGQETQYF.

This chain uses TRBV5-1 with TRBJ1-2; D ambiguous. The length of the CDR3 is 12 residues. V lost 5 bases and J lost 0, with 5 bases in between. Germline CDR1 SGHRS, CDR2 YFSETQ. Here the CDR3 reads CASSPANYGYTF. The CDR3 DNA sequence: TGCGCCAGCAGTCCAGCTAACTATGGCTACACCTTC.

As regards this clone: Other nucleotide sequences from this sample produce the same CDR3. The chain links TRBV7-2 to TRBJ1-2; TRBD1 agrees at 10 bases. This CDR3 has 13 residues. Looked up from germline, CDR1 is SGHTA and CDR2 is FQGNSA. V dropped 5 bases and J dropped 8; count of bases not matched to a gene: 5. The CDR3, as DNA: TGTGCCAGCAGCGTGGGACAGGGGTACGGCTACACCTTC. It is translated as CASSVGQGYGYTF.

The genes are TRBV19 and TRBJ1-1; D not certain. The CDR3 is made up of 12 amino acids. Germline lookup yields CDR1 LNHDA and CDR2 SQIVND (reference sequence). Trimming removed 5 bases at V and 9 bases at J, with 13 bases between. DNA of the CDR3: TGTGCCAGTAGTCCCGGAACCGGAAAAGCTTTCTTT. It specifies CASSPGTGKAFF.

The chain recombines TRBV9 with TRBJ2-1; D is uncertain. Germline V gene data show CDR1 as SGDLS and CDR2 as YYNGEE. Trimming cost V 0 bases and J 4 bases, with 11 bases left between them. The CDR3 sequence is 15 residues long. This CDR3 is CASSVGLPTYNEQFF. The CDR3 region has the DNA TGTGCCAGCAGCGTAGGACTGCCGACTTACAATGAGCAGTTCTTC. The full variable domain, completed using reference TRBV9 and TRBJ2-1, is DSGVTQTPKHLITATGQRVTLRCSPRSGDLSVYWYQQSLDQGLQFLIQYYNGEERAKGNILERFSAQQFPDLHSELNLSSLELGDSALYFCASSVGLPTYNEQFFGPGTRLTVL.

This sequence joins TRBV5-6 and TRBJ1-1; the match to TRBD1 covers 7 bases. The CDR3 length is 17 residues. The J segment lost 3 bases and the V segment lost 1 base, leaving 12 bases of the junction unmatched. Per germline, CDR1 SGHDT and CDR2 YYEEEE. The CDR3 coding sequence is TGTGCCAGCAGCTTGTCGAGGGCAGGGGGTATGTACACTGAAGCTTTCTTT. It specifies CASSLSRAGGMYTEAFF.

The chain recombines TRBV5-4 with TRBJ1-2, with D hard to call. CDR1 and CDR2 (germline): SGHNT, YYREEE (reference sequence). The V end was cut by 4 bases, the J end by 2 bases, with 15 bases between. The CDR3 spans 15 residues. The CDR3 DNA follows: TGTGCCAGCAGCCGGGCGGAGTTAGGGAACTATGGCTACACCTTC. This translates into CASSRAELGNYGYTF.

This chain uses TRBV7-2 with TRBJ2-6, with TRBD2 matching over 7 bases. V lost 5 bases and J lost 0; bases outside the gene matches: 4. CDR3 size: 16 residues. CDR1 and CDR2 (germline): SGHTA, FQGNSA. The CDR3 protein is CASSARGGSGANVLTF. DNA of the CDR3: TGTGCCAGCAGCGCCCGCGGGGGCTCTGGGGCCAACGTCCTGACTTTC.

In its sample, this clone was seen once. J is TRBJ2-3 and V is TRBV4-1, with 11 positions matching TRBD2. The germline gives CDR1 MGHRA, CDR2 YSYEKL. V dropped 0 bases and J dropped 2; count of bases not matched to a gene: 13. The CDR3 sequence is 20 residues long. CDR3 in amino acids: CASSQDPTSGSLLITDTQYF. CDR3 nucleotide sequence: TGCGCCAGCAGCCAAGACCCTACTAGCGGGAGTCTTCTCATCACAGATACGCAGTATTTT.

The rearrangement joins TRBV4-2 to TRBJ1-2, with D possibly being TRBD1 (5 bases). Germline V gene data show CDR1 as LGHNA and CDR2 as YNFKEQ. Trimming took 1 base from V and 5 from J, leaving 20 bases between them. The CDR3 spans 17 residues. The CDR3 DNA follows: TGTGCCAGCAGCCAAGGCGAAGGGGCGCTTATCATGTATGGCTACACCTTC. This gives the protein CASSQGEGALIMYGYTF.

V and J are TRBV28 and TRBJ1-1; the D gene is possibly TRBD1 (6 bases). V lost 2 bases and J 5 bases, leaving 24 bases between the germline ends. The germline V gene encodes CDR1 MDHEN and CDR2 SYDVKM. There are 18 residues in the CDR3. CDR3 sequence (DNA): TGTGCCAGCAGTTTAGCGCGCCCCCGGGGGGGGGCTGGGACTGAAGCTTTCTTT. Its protein is CASSLARPRGGAGTEAFF.

This clone came up a few times. The CDR3 sequence is CASSVAASGTHETQYF. Written as DNA, the CDR3 is TGTGCCAGCAGCGTAGCGGCTAGCGGGACCCACGAGACCCAGTACTTC. This chain connects TRBV9 to TRBJ2-5; 9 bases line up with TRBD2. V lost 0 bases, J lost 5 bases, and 8 bases stayed unmatched. The germline V gene has CDR1 SGDLS and CDR2 YYNGEE. The CDR3 extends over 16 amino acids.

The chain employs TRBV7-9 and TRBJ2-7; 11 bases line up with TRBD2. J was trimmed by 3 bases and V by 2 bases; bases with no gene match: 3. The CDR3 extends over 15 amino acids. Germline values: CDR1 SEHNR, CDR2 FQNEAQ (reference sequence). CDR3 sequence reads: CASSLSGTSGYEQYF. The CDR3 coding sequence is TGTGCCAGCAGCTTAAGCGGGACTAGCGGCTACGAGCAGTACTTC. Filled out from reference TRBV7-9 and TRBJ2-7, the complete variable domain reads DTGVSQNPRHKITKRGQNVTFRCDPISEHNRLYWYRQTLGQGPEFLTYFQNEAQLEKSRLLSDRFSAERPKGSFSTLEIQRTEQGDSAMYLCASSLSGTSGYEQYFGPGTRLTVT.

The chain uses TRBV19 and TRBJ2-3; the D is unclear. Germline CDR1 and CDR2: LNHDA and SQIVND (reference sequence). The CDR3 runs 13 residues. Trimming stripped 11 bases from V and 3 bases from J, with 15 bases between. DNA of the CDR3: TGTGCCGTTGCCATAGTGGGTACAGATACGCAGTATTTT. Its protein is CAVAIVGTDTQYF.